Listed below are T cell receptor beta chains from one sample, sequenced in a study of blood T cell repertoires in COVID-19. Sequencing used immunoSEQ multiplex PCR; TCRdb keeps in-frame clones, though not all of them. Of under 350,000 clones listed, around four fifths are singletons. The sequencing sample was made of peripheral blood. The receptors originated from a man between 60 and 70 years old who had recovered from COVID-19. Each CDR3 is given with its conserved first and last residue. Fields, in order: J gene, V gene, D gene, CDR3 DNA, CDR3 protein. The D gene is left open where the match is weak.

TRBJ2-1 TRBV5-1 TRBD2 TGCGCCAGCAGCTTTTATTCCAGCGGGAGGGGTCTTGCGGACAATGAGCAGTTCTTC CASSFYSSGRGLADNEQFF
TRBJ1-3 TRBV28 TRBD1 TGTGCCAGCAGTCCCCACAGGGACAGTGGAAACACCATATATTTT CASSPHRDSGNTIYF
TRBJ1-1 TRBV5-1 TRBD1 TGCGCCAGCAGCATGGGACAGGGTGAAGCTTTCTTT CASSMGQGEAFF
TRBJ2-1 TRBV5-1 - TGCGCCAGCAGCACCTCGGACAGTGGCGAGCAGTTCTTC CASSTSDSGEQFF
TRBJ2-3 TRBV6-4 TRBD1 TGTGCCAGCAGTGCCCGGGACAGAGCTACGCAGTATTTT CASSARDRATQYF
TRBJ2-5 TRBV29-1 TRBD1 TGCAGCGTGGCCGGGGGACAGGGGCCCTCGACCCAGTACTTC CSVAGGQGPSTQYF
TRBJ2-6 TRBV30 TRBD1 TGTGCCTGGAGTGGTAGGGGGACAGGGGGCTCTGGGGCCAACGTCCTGACTTTC CAWSGRGTGGSGANVLTF
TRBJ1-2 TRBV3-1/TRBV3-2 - TGTGCCAGCAGCCAGGGAACAGGGCGCGGCTACACCTTC CASSQGTGRGYTF
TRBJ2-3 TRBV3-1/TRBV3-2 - TGTGCCAGCAGCCATGGGAACGGGGTATCTTTTTCGGCGCAGTATTTT CASSHGNGVSFSAQYF
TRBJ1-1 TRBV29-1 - TGCAGCGTAGAGCTTACTGAAGCTTTCTTT CSVELTEAFF